This T cell receptor (beta chain) was sequenced for a study of naive and memory T cell subsets. Study-level results: Especially in CD8 cells, naive repertoires contained a few larger clonotypes, possibly CD45RA-re-expressing memory cells. Over 85% of naive TCR sequences appeared only once after error correction, unlike memory subsets.

CMV status came from CD4+ IFNgamma after overnight CMV lysate stimulation. Cells stained for CD3, CD4, CD8, CD45RA and CD27 were sorted into four subsets. With regard to this clonotype: The antigen remains unidentified.

The CDR3 consists of 15 residues. Germline V lookup: CDR1 MDHEN, CDR2 SYDVKM. Trimming left V 6 bases short and J 0 bases short, with 14 bases between. The beta constant-region primer was an equimolar mix of two oligonucleotides covering TRBC1 and TRBC2. Four rounds of PCR amplified the ligated cDNA using nested alpha and beta constant-region primers plus SP2. TCRdb redid the calling of the UMI-ligation and nested PCR reads with MiXCR, one entry per CDR3 protein. The profile shows about 150,000 distinct CDR3 sequences, 22% of them singletons. What was sequenced was naive CD4+ T cells from blood. The chain recombines TRBV28 with TRBJ1-2, with D tentatively TRBD1 (6 bases). This TCR was recovered from a human donor in good health. CDR3 sequence (DNA): TGTGCCAGCAGACCCCGAGGGACAACTAACTATGGCTACACCTTC. This gives the protein CASRPRGTTNYGYTF.